These 15 T cell receptor beta chains came from one sample sequenced in a study of cytomegalovirus exposure and HLA in healthy donors (dated by TCRdb to about 2017). Library method: the immunoSEQ multiplex PCR assay. For the multiplex PCR, a mixture combining 60 forward primers for TCR Vbeta segments and 13 reverse primers for TCR Jbeta segments was used. TCRdb stores this immuneACCESS table with in-frame sequences only. Part of the clones is absent; in the studies checked, under half of the shortfall reflects unresolved V genes, and no reason is known for the rest. Counted in this sample were about 150,000 clones; around 77% of them appeared once. Jointly, the top ten make up approximately 4.3% of the sample. The material sequenced was PBMCs. These receptors were collected from a man aged 30-40 years in good health.

The rearrangement links TRBV9 to TRBJ2-1, with 9 bases identical to TRBD1. The length of the CDR3 is 16 residues. The V gene's germline CDR1 is SGDLS and CDR2 YYNGEE. V trimming: 3 bases; J trimming: 9 bases; junction bases outside the gene matches: 13. The chain's CDR3 is CASSGRGGTGLGEQFF. CDR3 DNA: TGTGCCAGCAGCGGAAGGGGTGGGACAGGGCTTGGTGAGCAGTTCTTC.

The rearrangement links TRBV7-9 to TRBJ2-3, with a tentative D call TRBD2 (5 bases). The CDR3 sequence is 17 residues long. Germline V gene data show CDR1 as SEHNR and CDR2 as FQNEAQ (reference sequence). V was clipped by 5 bases and J by 2 bases, with 20 bases between them. The chain's CDR3 is CASSGSSLAKNTDTQYF. The CDR3 bases are TGTGCCAGCAGCGGGAGTAGTTTGGCGAAAAACACAGATACGCAGTATTTT.

The rearrangement joins TRBV5-1 to TRBJ2-7; 7 bases are a match to TRBD1. CDR3 length equals 12 residues. Germline CDR1 reads SGHRS; CDR2 reads YFSETQ. V trimming: 7 bases; J trimming: 5 bases; junction bases outside the gene matches: 6. DNA for the CDR3: TGCGCCAGCGGTGACAGGGCCAACGAGCAGTACTTC. Amino acid sequence: CASGDRANEQYF.

This clone was detected only a few times. Here the CDR3 DNA reads TGTGCCAGCAGCCCAAACCCTAGCGTTGAGCAGTTCTTC. This sequence encodes CASSPNPSVEQFF. The chain couples TRBV6-5 to TRBJ2-1; the D gene is possibly TRBD2 (6 bases). The germline V gene has CDR1 MNHEY and CDR2 SVGAGI. V lost 6 bases to trimming and J lost 9 bases, with 15 bases between them. CDR3 length: 13 amino acids.

A note on this clone: The same CDR3 also results from other DNA sequences found in this sample. V is TRBV19 and J is TRBJ1-5; TRBD1 matches 8 bases. The CDR3 has 14 residues. Germline V gene data show CDR1 as LNHDA and CDR2 as SQIVND (reference sequence). J gave up 7 bases and V 6 bases, and 8 bases lay outside the gene matches. Here the CDR3 reads CASSRQGSNQPQHF. CDR3 nucleotide sequence: TGTGCCAGTAGCCGACAGGGGTCGAACCAGCCCCAGCATTTT.

J is TRBJ1-6 and V is TRBV2, with D tentatively TRBD1 (5 bases). The V and J ends lost 2 bases and 7 bases respectively, with 9 bases between them. Germline CDR1 is SNHLY and CDR2 is FYNNEI. CDR3 length: 14 amino acids. CDR3 sequence (DNA): TGTGCCAGCAGTGAAACGGGGGAGAATTCACCCCTCCACTTT. This codes for CASSETGENSPLHF.

The chain combines TRBV7-2 with TRBJ2-3; a possible D gene is TRBD2 (5 bases). CDR1 and CDR2 (germline): SGHTA, FQGNSA. Trimming left V 2 bases short and J 0 bases short, with 6 bases between. The CDR3 extends over 14 amino acids. The CDR3 coding sequence is TGTGCCAGCAGCTTAAGCGGTAGCACAGATACGCAGTATTTT. Its translation: CASSLSGSTDTQYF.

The V and J genes are TRBV29-1 and TRBJ2-2, with a possible D match to TRBD1 (6 bases). The CDR3 has 13 residues. Trimming took off 3 bases at V and 1 base at J, with 6 bases between the two ends. Germline V CDR1 and CDR2: SQVTM, ANQGSEA. The CDR3 nucleotides are TGCAGCGTTGACAGGGGGAACACCGGGGAGCTGTTTTTT. Translating it yields CSVDRGNTGELFF.

The chain employs TRBV6-5 and TRBJ1-2; 9 nucleotides agree with TRBD1. Germline trimming cut 5 bases from V and 7 bases from J; bases unmatched to any gene: 11. The V gene's germline CDR1 is MNHEY and CDR2 SVGAGI. The CDR3 has 15 amino acids. As DNA, the CDR3 is TGTGCCAGCAGTCGCGAGACAGGGGGGATCGCTGGCTACACCTTC. It specifies CASSRETGGIAGYTF.

V gene TRBV27 combines with J gene TRBJ2-7; 7 bases line up with TRBD2. The germline V gene encodes CDR1 MNHEY and CDR2 SMNVEV (reference sequence). The CDR3 has 15 residues. J gave up 2 bases and V 5 bases, and 9 bases lay outside the gene matches. The DNA of the CDR3 is TGTGCCAGCAGTCCCTTCTGGGCGGGAGCCTACGAGCAGTACTTC. Translation gives CASSPFWAGAYEQYF.

The DNA of the CDR3 is TGTGCCAGTAGTATGCCCGGGGATGAGCAGTTCTTC. The encoded protein is CASSMPGDEQFF. The chain couples TRBV19 to TRBJ2-1; D perhaps matches TRBD2 (5 bases). CDR3 size: 12 residues. Germline values: CDR1 LNHDA, CDR2 SQIVND (reference sequence). V lost 3 bases and J 8 bases, leaving 8 bases between the germline ends.

This clone was seen a single time. This chain joins TRBV4-2 and TRBJ2-2; TRBD2 is a possible D gene (6 bases). Germline CDR1 reads LGHNA; CDR2 reads YNFKEQ. V was shortened by 7 bases and J by 4 bases, with 16 bases between the two germline ends. The CDR3 totals 15 residues. CDR3 region: CASMGVAEPTGELFF. The CDR3 DNA follows: TGTGCCAGCATGGGAGTAGCGGAGCCCACCGGGGAGCTGTTTTTT.

V usage is TRBV19 and J usage is TRBJ2-1; 9 nucleotides match TRBD2. Germline CDR1 LNHDA, CDR2 SQIVND (reference sequence). The CDR3 runs to 14 residues. V lost 9 bases, J lost 6 bases, and 9 bases stayed unmatched. CDR3 nucleotide sequence: TGTGCCAGCCTCGCAGGGACTAGCACCAATGAGCAGTTCTTC. It encodes CASLAGTSTNEQFF.

The rearrangement links TRBV29-1 to TRBJ1-1; D unclear. The V end was cut by 5 bases, the J end by 2 bases, with 15 bases between. From germline, CDR1 is SQVTM and CDR2 ANQGSEA. This CDR3 comprises 14 residues. The DNA for the CDR3 is TGCAGCGTTACCCCGCAACTTGTCAACACTGAAGCTTTCTTT. As protein: CSVTPQLVNTEAFF. Looking up the rest from reference TRBV29-1 and TRBJ1-1 gives the full variable domain: SAVISQKPSRDICQRGTSLTIQCQVDSQVTMMFWYRQQPGQSLTLIATANQGSEATYESGFVIDKFPISRPNLTFSTLTVSNMSPEDSSIYLCSVTPQLVNTEAFFGQGTRLTVV.

This clone was seen just once. Here the CDR3 DNA reads TGTGCCAGCAAAGGGGGCGGCTCCTACAATGAGCAGTTCTTC. Its protein product is CASKGGGSYNEQFF. The rearrangement uses TRBV7-2 and TRBJ2-1; TRBD1 matches at 7 bases. This CDR3 comprises 14 residues. V shed 7 bases, J shed 0 bases, and the junction held 3 bases outside the gene matches. The germline CDR1 and CDR2 sequences are SGHTA and FQGNSA.